Reported below is one T cell receptor (beta chain). In the authors' workflow: Estimated nucleated cell counts came from reference gene primer amplification. Sequencing used immunoSEQ multiplex PCR; TCRdb keeps in-frame clones, though not all of them. V and J calls and clone size are given by that table; D and trimming were obtained from the DNA. The table records under 250,000 clones, 70% to 90% of them present only once. Germline V CDR1 and CDR2: SGHNT, YENEEA. J was trimmed by 10 bases and V by 3 bases; bases with no gene match: 5. This CDR3 contains 14 residues. This entry comes from a study of blood T cell repertoires in COVID-19. Study in general: Sample material is recorded as cDNA or gDNA derived from T cells, B-cell-depleted T cells, or PBMCs.

Sequenced material: peripheral blood. This chain links TRBV11-3 with TRBJ2-1; 11 nucleotides agree with TRBD1. The TCR sequence derives from a human donor in a cohort sampled during active COVID-19. The CDR3 is CASSFVRDRGEQFF. For the CDR3, the DNA is TGTGCCAGCAGCTTTGTGAGGGACAGGGGGGAGCAGTTCTTC.